This T cell receptor beta chain was observed in a study of blood T cell repertoires in COVID-19. V was clipped by 2 bases and J by 4 bases; unmatched bases: 8. The CDR3 loop spans 15 amino acids. Germline CDR1 MGHDK, CDR2 SYGVNS. This table comes from immunoSEQ multiplex PCR, and its TCRdb copy is limited to in-frame clones, with some not included. Among about 200,000 clones, roughly 84% were seen once, and the ten largest hold over 10%. The chain carries TRBV25-1 and TRBJ2-7, with 7 bases identical to TRBD2. The TCR originated in a human donor in a cohort sampled during active COVID-19. The sample consisted of peripheral blood. The CDR3 DNA follows: TGTGCCAGCAGTGAACGGGGGAGGGGCTTTTACGAGCAGTACTTC. This sequence encodes CASSERGRGFYEQYF.